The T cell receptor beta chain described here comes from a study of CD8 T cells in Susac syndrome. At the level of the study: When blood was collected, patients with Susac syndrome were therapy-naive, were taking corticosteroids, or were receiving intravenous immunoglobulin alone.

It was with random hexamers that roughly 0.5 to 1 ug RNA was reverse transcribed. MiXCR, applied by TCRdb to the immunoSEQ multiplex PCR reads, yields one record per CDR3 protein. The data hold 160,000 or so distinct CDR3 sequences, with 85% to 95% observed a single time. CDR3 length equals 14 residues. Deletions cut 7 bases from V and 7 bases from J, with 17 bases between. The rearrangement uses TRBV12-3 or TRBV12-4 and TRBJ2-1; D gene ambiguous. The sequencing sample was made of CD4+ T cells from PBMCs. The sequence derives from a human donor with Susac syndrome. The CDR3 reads CASTLNVGDNEQFF. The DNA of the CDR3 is TGTGCCAGCACCCTAAACGTGGGTGATAATGAGCAGTTCTTC.